A selection of T cell receptor beta chains follows, all from one sample in a study of cytomegalovirus exposure and HLA in healthy donors. TCRdb's copy holds only in-frame clones and misses some; the assay was immunoSEQ multiplex PCR. The repertoire includes 150,000 to 200,000 clones, about three quarters of them detected once, and 1.1% sits in the top ten. Sample: PBMCs. These receptors originate from a woman aged 40 to 50 in good health and CMV-seronegative. Both conserved end residues are part of each CDR3. The D gene is left open where the match is weak. Expanded clones get a size class; other rows say once, few or many, or leave the size out.

D gene	CDR3 length	V gene	J gene	clone size	CDR3 DNA	CDR3 protein
.	14	TRBV29-1	TRBJ1-2	.	TGCAGCGTTGACTCCTACAGACAGGACTATGGCTACACCTTC	CSVDSYRQDYGYTF
.	18	TRBV5-8	TRBJ1-4	few	TGTGCCAGCAGCTCCCCGCGGCACCTCGCGAGGTCTAATGAAAAACTGTTTTTT	CASSSPRHLARSNEKLFF
.	15	TRBV5-1	TRBJ1-2	.	TGCGCCAGCAGCACAGGGCCGCGGACTGCAGGTGGCTACACCTTC	CASSTGPRTAGGYTF
TRBD1	14	TRBV9	TRBJ1-5	few	TGTGCCAGCAGCCCTGGACAGGGGGCTCAGCCCCAGCATTTT	CASSPGQGAQPQHF
TRBD1	13	TRBV19	TRBJ1-4	.	TGTGCCAGCTGCGACAGGGCGGGAGAAAAACTGTTTTTT	CASCDRAGEKLFF
.	13	TRBV30	TRBJ1-1	.	TGTGCCTGGAGTGTACAGGTAAACACTGAAGCTTTCTTT	CAWSVQVNTEAFF
TRBD2	16	TRBV18	TRBJ2-7	.	TGTGCCAGCTCACCACGGGGCGGGAGGGTGGAGGACGAGCAGTACTTC	CASSPRGGRVEDEQYF
.	15	TRBV9	TRBJ2-2	.	TGTGCCAGCAGCGTAGGGGCGGGAAACACCGGGGAGCTGTTTTTT	CASSVGAGNTGELFF
.	16	TRBV27	TRBJ2-3	.	TGTGCCAGCAGTAGGGTCGGACTCCCCTCCACAGATACGCAGTATTTT	CASSRVGLPSTDTQYF
.	14	TRBV7-2	TRBJ2-5	.	TGTGCCAGCAGCTTAGACGCAGGGGTAGAGACCCAGTACTTC	CASSLDAGVETQYF
TRBD2	15	TRBV9	TRBJ2-5	few	TGTGCCAGCAGCCCGGGGGGGGGTCAGCAAGAGACCCAGTACTTC	CASSPGGGQQETQYF
.	14	TRBV7-9	TRBJ1-1	.	TGTGCCAGCAGCTTTGGCAGGCGTGGCACTGAAGCTTTCTTT	CASSFGRRGTEAFF
.	17	TRBV15	TRBJ2-1	few	TGTGCCACCAGCAGTCCAACGACCCAAGGGGGCTACAATGAGCAGTTCTTC	CATSSPTTQGGYNEQFF
.	14	TRBV27	TRBJ1-1	.	TGTGCCAGCAGTTTACAGGGATTGAACACTGAAGCTTTCTTT	CASSLQGLNTEAFF
TRBD2	16	TRBV10-3	TRBJ2-1	.	TGTGCCATCAGTGAGTCGAGGGCGGGAGGGCCGAGGGAGCAGTTCTTC	CAISESRAGGPREQFF
TRBD1	14	TRBV11-1	TRBJ2-7	.	TGTGCCAGCAGCCGGGACAGGGGGAAGTCCGAGCAGTACTTC	CASSRDRGKSEQYF
.	13	TRBV19	TRBJ2-3	.	TGTGCCAGTAGTTCAGGGCTCCCCCATACGCAGTATTTT	CASSSGLPHTQYF
.	13	TRBV6-5	TRBJ1-1	.	TGTGCCAGCAGGCCCCAGGGTAACACTGAAGCTTTCTTT	CASRPQGNTEAFF
.	15	TRBV9	TRBJ2-1	.	TGTGCCAGCAGCCCCCATCTTCTTCGGACAGATGAGCAGTTCTTC	CASSPHLLRTDEQFF
.	15	TRBV7-9	TRBJ2-1	.	TGTGCCAGCAGCTTTGGAGAGAGCTCCTACAATGAGCAGTTCTTC	CASSFGESSYNEQFF
TRBD1	17	TRBV2	TRBJ1-6	few	TGTGCCAGCAGTCCACGCCCGACAGGGATGGGAAATTCACCCCTCCACTTT	CASSPRPTGMGNSPLHF
TRBD2	17	TRBV9	TRBJ2-3	.	TGTGCCAGCAGCGGCGGGCTGGCTAGCGGGAAGACAGATACGCAGTATTTT	CASSGGLASGKTDTQYF
TRBD1	20	TRBV11-3	TRBJ2-2	.	TGTGCCAGCAGCTTAGATCTAAGTTGGACAGGGAAAGTGAACACCGGGGAGCTGTTTTTT	CASSLDLSWTGKVNTGELFF
TRBD2	15	TRBV6-1	TRBJ2-1	once	TGTGCCAGCAGTGAACCGGGACTAGCGTCCGATAAGCAGTTCTTC	CASSEPGLASDKQFF
.	14	TRBV7-2	TRBJ1-1	.	TGTGCCAGCAGCGGGGGACACGCGAACACTGAAGCTTTCTTT	CASSGGHANTEAFF
.	15	TRBV30	TRBJ2-6	few	TGTGCCTGGAGTGGATCTGTCCGGGGGGCCAACGTCCTGACTTTC	CAWSGSVRGANVLTF